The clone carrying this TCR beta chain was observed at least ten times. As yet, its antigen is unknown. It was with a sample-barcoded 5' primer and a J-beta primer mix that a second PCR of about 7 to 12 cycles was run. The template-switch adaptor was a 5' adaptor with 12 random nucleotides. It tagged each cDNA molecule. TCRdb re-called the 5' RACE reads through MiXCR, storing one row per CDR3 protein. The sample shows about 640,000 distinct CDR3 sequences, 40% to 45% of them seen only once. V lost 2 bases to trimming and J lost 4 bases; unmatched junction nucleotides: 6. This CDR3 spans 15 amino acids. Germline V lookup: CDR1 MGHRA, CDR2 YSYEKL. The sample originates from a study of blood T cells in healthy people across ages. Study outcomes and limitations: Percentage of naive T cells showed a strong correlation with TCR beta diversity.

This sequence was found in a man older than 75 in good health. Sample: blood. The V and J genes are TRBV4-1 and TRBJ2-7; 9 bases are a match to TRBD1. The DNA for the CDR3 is TGCGCCAGCAGCCAATGGACAGGGGAGCAATACGAGCAGTACTTC. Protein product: CASSQWTGEQYEQYF.